One and the same sample provided the 4 T cell receptor beta chains below, sequenced in a study of T-cell reconstitution after alpha-beta-depleted transplantation in children. Unique molecular identifiers tagged the TCRbeta library. MiXCR, run by TCRdb on the PCR reads, gives a single entry per CDR3 protein. The sample comprises about 200,000 distinct CDR3 sequences, about 6% of which are singletons, and under 6% rests with the top ten. Here the sequenced sample was PBMCs, taken before TCRalphabeta/CD19-depleted stem cell transplant. The receptors were gathered from a girl under two years old with combined immunodeficiency, due to receive a stem cell transplant.

The table lists this clonotype with many counts. J is TRBJ2-7 and V is TRBV4-2; 11 bases agree with TRBD2. The CDR3 is 16 amino acids. The V and J ends lost 1 base and 5 bases, in that order; junction bases with no gene match: 7. CDR1 is LGHNA, CDR2 YNFKEQ, per germline. The CDR3: CASSQVGPLAGDEQYF. The DNA for the CDR3 is TGTGCCAGCAGCCAAGTAGGCCCACTAGCGGGAGACGAGCAGTACTTC.

V usage is TRBV18 and J usage is TRBJ2-7; D unresolved. The CDR3 covers 13 residues. In germline, CDR1 is KGHSH, CDR2 LQKENI. Between the trimmed V and J ends, which lost 0 bases and 3 bases, there was a span of 6 bases. CDR3 amino acids: CASSPPSDYEQYF. Written as DNA, the CDR3 is TGTGCCAGCTCACCACCATCGGACTACGAGCAGTACTTC.

The chain joins TRBV6-2 or TRBV6-3 to TRBJ2-7; 7 bases line up with TRBD1. The CDR3 sequence is 13 residues long. Germline V CDR1 and CDR2: MNHEY, SVGEGT. J lost 3 bases, V lost 4 bases, and 3 bases had no gene match. The CDR3 region has the DNA TGTGCCAGCAGTTGGACAGGTTACTACGAGCAGTACTTC. Its protein product is CASSWTGYYEQYF.

At least ten counts were recorded for this clonotype. This chain connects TRBV29-1 to TRBJ2-7; TRBD1 aligns across 8 bases. CDR1 is SQVTM and CDR2 is ANQGSEA in the germline V gene. The CDR3 extends over 13 amino acids. V lost 4 bases to trimming and J lost 2 bases; unmatched junction nucleotides: 4. For the CDR3, the DNA is TGCAGCGTTGGACCAGGGGGCGCCTACGAGCAGTACTTC. As protein: CSVGPGGAYEQYF.